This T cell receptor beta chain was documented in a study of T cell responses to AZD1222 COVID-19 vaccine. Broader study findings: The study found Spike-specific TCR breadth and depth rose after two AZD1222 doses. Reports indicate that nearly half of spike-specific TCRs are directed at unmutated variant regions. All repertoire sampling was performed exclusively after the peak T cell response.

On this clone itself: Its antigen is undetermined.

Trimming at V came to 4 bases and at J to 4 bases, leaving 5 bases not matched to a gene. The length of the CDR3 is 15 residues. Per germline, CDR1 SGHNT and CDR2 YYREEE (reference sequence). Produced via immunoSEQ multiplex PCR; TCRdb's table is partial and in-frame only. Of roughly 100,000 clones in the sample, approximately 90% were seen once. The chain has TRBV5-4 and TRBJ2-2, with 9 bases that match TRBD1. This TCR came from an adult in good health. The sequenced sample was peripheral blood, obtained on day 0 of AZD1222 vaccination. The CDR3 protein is CASSGTGQVTGELFF. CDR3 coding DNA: TGTGCCAGCAGCGGGACAGGGCAAGTCACCGGGGAGCTGTTTTTT.